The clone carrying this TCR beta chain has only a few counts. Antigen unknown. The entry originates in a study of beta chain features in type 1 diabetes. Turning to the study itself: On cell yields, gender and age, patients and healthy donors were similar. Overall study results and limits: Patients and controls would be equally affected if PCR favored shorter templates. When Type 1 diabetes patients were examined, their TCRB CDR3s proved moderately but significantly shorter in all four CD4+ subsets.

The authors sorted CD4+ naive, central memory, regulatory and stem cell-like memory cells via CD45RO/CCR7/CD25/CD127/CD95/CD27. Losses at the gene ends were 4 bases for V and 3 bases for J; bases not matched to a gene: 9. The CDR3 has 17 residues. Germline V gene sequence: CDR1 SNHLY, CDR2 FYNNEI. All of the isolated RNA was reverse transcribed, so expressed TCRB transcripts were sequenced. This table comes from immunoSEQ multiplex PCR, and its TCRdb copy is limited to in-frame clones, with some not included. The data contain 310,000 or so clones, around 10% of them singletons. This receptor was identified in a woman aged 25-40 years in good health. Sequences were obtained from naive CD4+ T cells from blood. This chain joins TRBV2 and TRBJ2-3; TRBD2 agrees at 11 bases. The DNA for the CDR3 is TGTGCCAGCAGTGTTTCCCCGCTAGCGGGAGGTACAGATACGCAGTATTTT. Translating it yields CASSVSPLAGGTDTQYF.